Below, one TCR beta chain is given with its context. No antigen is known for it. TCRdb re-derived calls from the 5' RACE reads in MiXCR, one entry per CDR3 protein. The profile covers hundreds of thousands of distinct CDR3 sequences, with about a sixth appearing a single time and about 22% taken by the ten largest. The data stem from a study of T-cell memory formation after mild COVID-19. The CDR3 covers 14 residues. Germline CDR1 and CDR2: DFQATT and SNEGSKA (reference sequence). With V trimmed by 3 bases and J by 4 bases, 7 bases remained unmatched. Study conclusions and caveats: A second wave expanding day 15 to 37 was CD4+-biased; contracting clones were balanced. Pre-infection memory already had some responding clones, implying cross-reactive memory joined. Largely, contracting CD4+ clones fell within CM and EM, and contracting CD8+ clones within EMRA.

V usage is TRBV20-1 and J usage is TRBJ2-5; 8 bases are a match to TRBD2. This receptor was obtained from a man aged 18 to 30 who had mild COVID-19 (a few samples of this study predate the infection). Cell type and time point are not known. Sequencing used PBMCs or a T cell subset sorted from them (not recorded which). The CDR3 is CSASGSGGLETQYF. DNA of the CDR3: TGCAGTGCTAGTGGTTCGGGGGGGCTAGAGACCCAGTACTTC.